This T cell receptor (beta chain) is drawn from a study of blood T cell repertoires in COVID-19. Germline CDR1 and CDR2: MNHEY and SMNVEV (reference sequence). This CDR3 has 15 amino acids. Unmatched junction bases numbered 8, after V lost 2 bases and J lost 7 bases. Recruited during active infection, patients (from Seattle) were subsequently followed longitudinally. This clone was detected only a few times. Data came from immunoSEQ multiplex PCR; TCRdb stores just in-frame clones and leaves some out. The table has fewer than 90,000 clones, 65% to 85% seen once. Material: peripheral blood. The chain joins TRBV27 to TRBJ2-7; 10 positions match TRBD2. The sequence came from a man aged 55 to 70 with COVID-19, enrolled during active disease. CDR3 loop: CASSLRASGGGEQYF. CDR3 bases: TGTGCCAGCAGTTTAAGGGCTAGCGGGGGTGGGGAGCAGTACTTC.